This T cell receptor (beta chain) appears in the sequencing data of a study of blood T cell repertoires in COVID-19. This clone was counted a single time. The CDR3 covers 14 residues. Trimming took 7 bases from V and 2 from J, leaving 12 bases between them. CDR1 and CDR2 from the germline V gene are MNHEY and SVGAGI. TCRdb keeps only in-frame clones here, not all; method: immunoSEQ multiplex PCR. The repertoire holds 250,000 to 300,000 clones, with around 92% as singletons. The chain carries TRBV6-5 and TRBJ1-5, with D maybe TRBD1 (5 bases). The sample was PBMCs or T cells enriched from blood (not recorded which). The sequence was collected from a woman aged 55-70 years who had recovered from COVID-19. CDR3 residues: CASNLGVGNQPQHF. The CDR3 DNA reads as TGTGCCAGCAACTTAGGGGTGGGCAATCAGCCCCAGCATTTT.